This TCR beta chain appears in the sequencing data of a study of blood T cell repertoires in COVID-19. Sequenced by immunoSEQ multiplex PCR; TCRdb stores in-frame clones only, minus some. Of 200,000 to 250,000 clones in the sample, 86% are singletons; the top ten hold 10%. Germline V lookup: CDR1 SGHRS, CDR2 YFSETQ. This CDR3 has 17 residues. With 3 bases removed from V and 3 bases from J, the gap between germline ends came to 20 bases. This TCR derives from a woman in her fifties or sixties with COVID-19, enrolled during active disease. Sequencing was carried out using peripheral blood. This chain joins TRBV5-1 and TRBJ2-3, with D possibly being TRBD1 (6 bases). CDR3 DNA sequence: TGCGCCAGCAGCTCCCCAGGACTTCAGGGGTTTACAGATACGCAGTATTTT. Its translation is CASSSPGLQGFTDTQYF.